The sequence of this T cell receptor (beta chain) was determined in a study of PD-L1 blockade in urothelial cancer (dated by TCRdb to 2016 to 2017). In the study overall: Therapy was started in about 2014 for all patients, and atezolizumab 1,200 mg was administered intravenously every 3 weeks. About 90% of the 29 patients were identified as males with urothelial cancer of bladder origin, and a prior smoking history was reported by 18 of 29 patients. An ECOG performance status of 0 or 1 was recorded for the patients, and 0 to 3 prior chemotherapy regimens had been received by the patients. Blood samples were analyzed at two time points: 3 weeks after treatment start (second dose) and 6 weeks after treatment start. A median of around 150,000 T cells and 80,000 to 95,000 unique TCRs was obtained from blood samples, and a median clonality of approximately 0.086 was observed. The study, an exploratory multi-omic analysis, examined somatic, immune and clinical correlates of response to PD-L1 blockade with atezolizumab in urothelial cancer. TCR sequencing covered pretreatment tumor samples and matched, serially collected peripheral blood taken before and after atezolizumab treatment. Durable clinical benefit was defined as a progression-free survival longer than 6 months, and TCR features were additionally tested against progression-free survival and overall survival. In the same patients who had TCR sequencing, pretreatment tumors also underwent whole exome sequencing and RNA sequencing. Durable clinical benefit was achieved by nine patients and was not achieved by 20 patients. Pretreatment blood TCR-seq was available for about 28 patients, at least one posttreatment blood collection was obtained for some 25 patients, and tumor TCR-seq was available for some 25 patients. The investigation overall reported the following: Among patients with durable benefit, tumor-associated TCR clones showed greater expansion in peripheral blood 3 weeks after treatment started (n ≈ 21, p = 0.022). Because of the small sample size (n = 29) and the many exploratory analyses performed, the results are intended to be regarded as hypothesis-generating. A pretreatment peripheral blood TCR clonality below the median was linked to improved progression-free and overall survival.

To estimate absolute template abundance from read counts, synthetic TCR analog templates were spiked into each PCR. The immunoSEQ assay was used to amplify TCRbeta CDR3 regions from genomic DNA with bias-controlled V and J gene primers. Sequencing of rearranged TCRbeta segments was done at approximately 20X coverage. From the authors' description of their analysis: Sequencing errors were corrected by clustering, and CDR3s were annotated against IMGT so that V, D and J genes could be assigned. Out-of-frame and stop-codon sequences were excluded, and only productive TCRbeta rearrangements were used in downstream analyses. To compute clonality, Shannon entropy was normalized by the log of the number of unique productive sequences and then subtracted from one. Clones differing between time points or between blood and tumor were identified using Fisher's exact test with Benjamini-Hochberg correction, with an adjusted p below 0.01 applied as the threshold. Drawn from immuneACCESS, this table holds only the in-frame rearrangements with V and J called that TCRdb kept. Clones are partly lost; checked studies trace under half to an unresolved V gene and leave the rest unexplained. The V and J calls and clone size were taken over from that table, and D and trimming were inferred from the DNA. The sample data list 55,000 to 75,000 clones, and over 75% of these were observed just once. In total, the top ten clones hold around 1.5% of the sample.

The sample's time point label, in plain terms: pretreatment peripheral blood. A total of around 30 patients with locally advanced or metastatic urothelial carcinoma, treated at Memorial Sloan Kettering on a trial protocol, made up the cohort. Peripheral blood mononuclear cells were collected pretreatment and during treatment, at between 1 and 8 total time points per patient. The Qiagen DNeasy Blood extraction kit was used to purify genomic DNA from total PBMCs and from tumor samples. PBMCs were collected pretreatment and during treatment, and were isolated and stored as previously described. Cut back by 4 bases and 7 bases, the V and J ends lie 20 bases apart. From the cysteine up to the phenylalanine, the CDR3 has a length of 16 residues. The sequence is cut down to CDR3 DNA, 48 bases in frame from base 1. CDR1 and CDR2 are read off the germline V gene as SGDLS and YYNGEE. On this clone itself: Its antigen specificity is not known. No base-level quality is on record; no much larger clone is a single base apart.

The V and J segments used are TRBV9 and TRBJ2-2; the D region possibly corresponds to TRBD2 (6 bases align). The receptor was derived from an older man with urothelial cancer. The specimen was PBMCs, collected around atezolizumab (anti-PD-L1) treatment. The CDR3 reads CASSSQFAQGGGELFF. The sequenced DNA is TGTGCCAGCAGCTCTCAGTTTGCTCAGGGAGGCGGGGAGCTGTTTTTT.